This TCR beta chain came from a study of cytomegalovirus exposure and HLA in healthy donors. V was pared by 1 base and J by 0 bases, with 0 bases of the junction left unmatched. CDR3 length equals 15 residues. The V gene's germline CDR1 is MNHNS and CDR2 SASEGT. Assay: immunoSEQ multiplex PCR; the TCRdb copy retains only in-frame clones and omits some. Of over 60,000 clones listed, 95% to 97% are singletons. The receptor was derived from a man aged 18 to 29 in good health and CMV-seronegative. Sequenced sample: PBMCs. The rearrangement joins TRBV6-1 to TRBJ2-1, with 7 bases lining up with TRBD2. The CDR3 spells CASSEVAGSYNEQFF. The CDR3 bases are TGTGCCAGCAGTGAAGTAGCGGGCTCCTACAATGAGCAGTTCTTC.